Described below is a single TCR beta chain sequence and its context. Antigen unknown. This record comes from a study of vaccination effects on CD4 cells after COVID-19. Study in general: The median interval between the second dose and post-vaccine sampling was 72 days. Study-level findings and limits: Marked clonal contraction of both clone types appeared late after vaccination.

Trimming left V 5 bases short and J 0 bases short, with 9 bases between. CDR3 length: 14 amino acids. Germline V gene data show CDR1 as SGHVS and CDR2 as FQNEAQ. Before sequencing took place, the ViraFEST assay used viral peptide pools to expand antigen-specific CD4+ T cells. Following 10 days of culture, CD4+ T cells were isolated. Each participant was given two doses of one vaccine (BNT162b2 or mRNA-1273). All vaccine recipients tested negative for nucleocapsid antibodies and had never contracted SARS-CoV-2 infection. The method was immunoSEQ multiplex PCR; TCRdb's version includes in-frame clones alone and lacks a portion of them. Altogether about 15,000 clones are present, 65% to 75% being singletons, with the ten largest covering approximately 25%.

The starting material was CD4+ T cells from PBMCs cultured with HCoV-NL63 spike peptides, obtained after COVID-19 vaccination. The sequence came from a human donor who received a COVID-19 vaccine. The chain uses TRBV7-8 and TRBJ2-3; no firm D call. CDR3 nucleotide sequence: TGTGCCAGCAGCCGCAGACAAAGCACAGATACGCAGTATTTT. Translating it yields CASSRRQSTDTQYF.